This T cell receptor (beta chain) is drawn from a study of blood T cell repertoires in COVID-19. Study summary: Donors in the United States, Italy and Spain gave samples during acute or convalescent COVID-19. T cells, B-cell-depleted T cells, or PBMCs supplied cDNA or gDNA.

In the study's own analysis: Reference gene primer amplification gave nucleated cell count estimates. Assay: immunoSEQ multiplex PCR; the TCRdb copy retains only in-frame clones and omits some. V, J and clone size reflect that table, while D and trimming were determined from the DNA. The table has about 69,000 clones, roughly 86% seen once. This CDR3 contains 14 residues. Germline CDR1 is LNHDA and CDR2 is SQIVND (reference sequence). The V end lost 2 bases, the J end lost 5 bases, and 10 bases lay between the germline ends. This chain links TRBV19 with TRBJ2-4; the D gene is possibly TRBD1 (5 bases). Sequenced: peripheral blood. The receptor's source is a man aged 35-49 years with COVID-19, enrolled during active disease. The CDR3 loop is CASSISRAENIQYF. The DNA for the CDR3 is TGTGCCAGTAGTATATCCAGGGCGGAAAACATTCAGTACTTC.